This T cell receptor (beta chain) stems from a study of T-cell reconstitution after alpha-beta-depleted transplantation in children. The study, taken as a whole, reports: Counts and diversity of T cells one year after transplant came mostly from newly produced T cells. Surviving recipient cells, namely T cells and thymic progenitors, were the source of high day-60 TCRbeta diversity in some patients.

This clonotype turned up a few times. The antigen remains undetermined. Germline V gives CDR1 SGHRS, CDR2 YFSETQ. The V end lost 4 bases, the J end lost 0 bases, and 17 bases lay between the germline ends. The CDR3 is 18 residues long. TCRbeta library construction was performed incorporating unique molecular identifiers. TCRdb re-analysed the PCR reads in MiXCR, keeping a single row per CDR3 protein. The sample consists of fewer than 500,000 distinct CDR3 sequences, 43% of them appearing once. This specimen consisted of PBMCs, obtained before TCRalphabeta/CD19-depleted stem cell transplant. The chain employs TRBV5-1 and TRBJ2-6; tentatively, D is TRBD2 (6 bases). This receptor was identified in a girl under 10 years old with aplastic anemia, due to receive a stem cell transplant. For the CDR3, the DNA is TGCGCCAGCAGCCCTTTCGTGGGAGGCCGCTCTGGGGCCAACGTCCTGACTTTC. It encodes CASSPFVGGRSGANVLTF.